The 20 T cell receptor beta chains given below trace back to one sample, sequenced in a study of CD8+ T cells in alopecia areata. Sample treatment: oral pan-JAK inhibitor, 5-10 mg twice daily. Following extraction, RNA underwent reverse transcription to cDNA, which served as the sequencing template. TCRdb keeps only in-frame clones here, not all; method: immunoSEQ multiplex PCR. This table holds about 40,000 clones, 92% found once. The material was CD8+ T cells sorted from blood, obtained at week 24, from a patient treated with tofacitinib. Receptor source: a human donor with alopecia areata.

The chain uses TRBV28 and TRBJ2-2, with D perhaps TRBD1 (6 bases). CDR3 length equals 19 residues. Germline V gene data show CDR1 as MDHEN and CDR2 as SYDVKM. With 3 bases removed from V and 5 bases from J, the gap between germline ends came to 25 bases. Written as DNA, the CDR3 is TGTGCCAGCAGTTTGTATAGCTCGGGGACAACGGCCCTAACCGGGGAGCTGTTTTTT. This gives the protein CASSLYSSGTTALTGELFF. The entire variable domain, with the rest obtained from reference TRBV28 and TRBJ2-2, is as follows: DVKVTQSSRYLVKRTGEKVFLECVQDMDHENMFWYRQDPGLGLRLIYFSYDVKMKEKGDIPEGYSVSREKKERFSLILESASTNQTSMYLCASSLYSSGTTALTGELFFGEGSRLTVL.

This chain joins TRBV30 and TRBJ1-1, with D tentatively TRBD1 (6 bases). The V gene lost 2 bases and the J gene lost 3 bases, with 10 bases spanning the gap. Germline lookup yields CDR1 GTSNPN and CDR2 SVGIG (reference sequence). CDR3 length: 13 residues. CDR3 in amino acids: CAWSPPGDTEAFF. CDR3 nucleotide sequence: TGTGCCTGGAGTCCCCCAGGGGACACTGAAGCTTTCTTT.

This chain uses TRBV27 with TRBJ1-1, with a possible D match to TRBD1 (6 bases). The CDR3 contains 14 residues. CDR1 is MNHEY, CDR2 SMNVEV, per germline (reference sequence). V lost 4 bases, J lost 4 bases, and 13 bases lay in between. CDR3 region: CASSSVQGSTEAFF. The DNA of the CDR3 is TGTGCCAGCAGTTCGGTTCAGGGGAGCACTGAAGCTTTCTTT.

V and J are TRBV5-1 and TRBJ1-1, with D perhaps TRBD1 (5 bases). The germline V gene has CDR1 SGHRS and CDR2 YFSETQ. The CDR3 contains 15 residues. The V gene lost 3 bases and the J gene lost 1 base, with 13 bases spanning the gap. DNA of the CDR3: TGCGCCAGCAGCTCTAAGCAGGGTAGGAACACTGAAGCTTTCTTT. It specifies CASSSKQGRNTEAFF. Full variable domain (rest looked up from reference TRBV5-1 and TRBJ1-1): KAGVTQTPRYLIKTRGQQVTLSCSPISGHRSVSWYQQTPGQGLQFLFEYFSETQRNKGNFPGRFSGRQFSNSRSEMNVSTLELGDSALYLCASSSKQGRNTEAFFGQGTRLTVV.

This chain uses TRBV19 with TRBJ2-5; D is ambiguous. CDR1 and CDR2 (germline): LNHDA, SQIVND (reference sequence). This CDR3 region has 13 residues. V shed 5 bases and J shed 3 bases, with 10 bases lying between them. The CDR3 DNA reads TGTGCCAGTAGTCTGTACATTAAAGAGACCCAGTACTTC. This sequence encodes CASSLYIKETQYF.

The chain joins TRBV4-1 to TRBJ2-7; 8 bases agree with TRBD2. CDR3 length: 14 residues. The germline V gene has CDR1 MGHRA and CDR2 YSYEKL. V trimming: 4 bases; J trimming: 5 bases; junction bases outside the gene matches: 7. The chain's CDR3 is CASSPREGMNEQYF. The CDR3 DNA reads as TGCGCCAGCAGCCCCCGGGAGGGAATGAACGAGCAGTACTTC.

The J gene is TRBJ2-5, the V gene TRBV4-2, with TRBD1 as a possible D gene (5 bases). The last part of the DNA fits TRBJ2-7 better; the J call may be wrong. The CDR3 consists of 14 residues. In germline, CDR1 is LGHNA, CDR2 YNFKEQ. The CDR3 DNA follows: TGTGCCAGCAGCCAAGAATTGGGGCTGAGCGAGCAGTACTTC. It yields the protein CASSQELGLSEQYF.

This chain joins TRBV28 and TRBJ2-7; D is possibly TRBD1 (6 bases). Germline loops: CDR1 MDHEN, CDR2 SYDVKM. V lost 4 bases to trimming and J lost 2 bases, with 21 bases between them. This CDR3 is 17 amino acids long. For the CDR3, the DNA is TGTGCCAGCAGTTCCGTGACCCCTCCGGGACAACCCTACGAGCAGTACTTC. Amino acids: CASSSVTPPGQPYEQYF.

The gene calls are TRBV6-1 and TRBJ2-1; 9 nucleotides match TRBD2. The J segment lost 5 bases and the V segment lost 1 base, leaving 3 bases of the junction unmatched. The CDR3 runs 15 residues. Germline V gene lookup returns CDR1 MNHNS and CDR2 SASEGT. The CDR3 reads CASSEGSGGHNEQFF. CDR3 sequence (DNA): TGTGCCAGCAGTGAAGGTAGCGGGGGTCACAATGAGCAGTTCTTC.

The chain joins TRBV28 to TRBJ2-7; TRBD1 matches 7 bases. The CDR3 covers 12 residues. CDR1 and CDR2 (germline): MDHEN, SYDVKM. Trimming took 8 bases from V and 0 from J; bases not matched to a gene: 1. The CDR3, as DNA: TGTGCCAGCGGGGACAGCTCCTACGAGCAGTACTTC. Residues: CASGDSSYEQYF.

The chain links TRBV7-9 to TRBJ2-7; D is unresolved. Per germline, CDR1 SEHNR and CDR2 FQNEAQ (reference sequence). The CDR3 has 16 amino acids. V lost 0 bases to trimming and J lost 3 bases, with 15 bases between them. The CDR3 sequence: CASSLASSRSIYEQYF. In DNA, the CDR3 is TGTGCCAGCAGCTTAGCCTCATCGAGATCCATCTACGAGCAGTACTTC.

The chain uses TRBV6-1 and TRBJ2-7; D is undetermined. This CDR3 is 14 amino acids long. V shed 5 bases and J shed 5 bases, with 16 bases lying between them. CDR1 is MNHNS and CDR2 is SASEGT in the germline V gene. The CDR3 reads CASSPAPDVDEQYF. In DNA, the CDR3 is TGTGCCAGCAGTCCGGCCCCGGACGTCGACGAGCAGTACTTC.

The chain couples TRBV6-6 to TRBJ2-2; D not resolved. CDR3 length equals 12 residues. Between the trimmed V and J ends, which lost 10 bases and 6 bases, there was a span of 12 bases. Looked up from germline, CDR1 is MNHNY and CDR2 is SVGAGI (reference sequence). CDR3 nucleotides: TGTGCCACCCACCTTAGACCCGGGGAGCTGTTTTTT. It codes for CATHLRPGELFF.

The chain employs TRBV10-3 and TRBJ2-3, with D tentatively TRBD2 (5 bases). The V gene's germline CDR1 is ENHRY and CDR2 SYGVKD. CDR3 length equals 16 residues. V was shortened by 9 bases and J by 1 base, with 20 bases between the two germline ends. The CDR3 reads CAITDRSGRRTDTQYF. CDR3 nucleotide sequence: TGTGCCATTACCGACCGGAGCGGCAGACGCACAGATACGCAGTATTTT.

The genes are TRBV30 and TRBJ2-4; D is undetermined. Deletions cut 4 bases from V and 0 bases from J, with 10 bases between. Germline CDR1 and CDR2: GTSNPN and SVGIG (reference sequence). This CDR3 has 14 residues. CDR3 coding DNA: TGTGCCTGGATTGGAACTCAAGCCAAAAACATTCAGTACTTC. Protein sequence: CAWIGTQAKNIQYF.

Concerning this clone itself: A read error may produce the germline difference seen at one junction end. Other DNA sequences in the same sample also yield this CDR3. CDR3 region: CASSVRGLAYEQYF. In DNA form, the CDR3 reads TGCGCCAGCAGTGTTAGGGGACTAGCGTACGAGCAGTACTTC. V is TRBV25-1 and J is TRBJ2-7; 10 nucleotides match TRBD2. This CDR3 has 14 amino acids. The germline gives CDR1 MGHDK, CDR2 SYGVNS.

The rearrangement uses TRBV7-9 and TRBJ2-1; no firm D call. The CDR3 runs to 11 residues. Germline V gene lookup returns CDR1 SEHNR and CDR2 FQNEAQ (reference sequence). With 1 base removed from V and 8 bases from J, the gap between germline ends came to 3 bases. The CDR3 sequence: CASSLGDEQFF. CDR3 nucleotide sequence: TGTGCCAGCAGCTTAGGAGATGAGCAGTTCTTC.

The count of this clone is one. This chain connects TRBV7-9 to TRBJ2-1, with D uncertain. CDR1 and CDR2 from the germline V gene are SEHNR and FQNEAQ (reference sequence). This CDR3 has 17 residues. V shed 0 bases and J shed 1 base, with 13 bases lying between them. The CDR3 region is CASSLAALTRSYNEQFF. The CDR3 bases are TGTGCCAGCAGCTTAGCGGCCCTAACAAGGTCCTACAATGAGCAGTTCTTC.

This clone was detected a few times. The V gene is TRBV7-9, the J gene TRBJ2-1; D is possibly TRBD1 or TRBD2 (6 bases each). CDR1 and CDR2 from the germline V gene are SEHNR and FQNEAQ (reference sequence). V was shortened by 1 base and J by 13 bases, with 8 bases between the two germline ends. The CDR3 spans 11 residues. The CDR3 nucleotides are TGTGCCAGCAGCTTAGGGGGGGCACAGTTCTTC. Residues: CASSLGGAQFF.

The rearrangement joins TRBV11-1 to TRBJ2-1; TRBD2 matches 9 bases. The CDR3 sequence is 14 residues long. The V gene's germline CDR1 is SGHAT and CDR2 FQDESV (reference sequence). V dropped 3 bases and J dropped 6; count of bases not matched to a gene: 3. CDR3 sequence reads: CASSLGLAGNEQFF. The CDR3 bases are TGTGCCAGCAGCTTGGGACTAGCTGGCAATGAGCAGTTCTTC.